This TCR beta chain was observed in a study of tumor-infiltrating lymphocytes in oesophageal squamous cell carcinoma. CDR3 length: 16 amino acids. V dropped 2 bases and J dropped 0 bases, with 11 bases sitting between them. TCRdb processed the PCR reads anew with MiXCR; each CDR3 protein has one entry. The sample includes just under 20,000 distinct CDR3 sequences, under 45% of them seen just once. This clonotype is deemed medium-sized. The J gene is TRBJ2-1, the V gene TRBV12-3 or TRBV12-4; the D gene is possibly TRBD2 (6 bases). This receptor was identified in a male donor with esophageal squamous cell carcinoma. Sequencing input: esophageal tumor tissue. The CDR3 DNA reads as TGTGCCAGCAGTTTATGGGGGGAGAGCTCCTACAATGAGCAGTTCTTC. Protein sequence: CASSLWGESSYNEQFF.